A selection of T cell receptor beta chains follows, all from one sample in a study of T-cell reconstitution after alpha-beta-depleted transplantation in children. One entry per CDR3 protein results from TCRdb running MiXCR on the PCR reads. The sample has over 150,000 distinct CDR3 sequences, roughly 7% seen once. Material: PBMCs, obtained before TCRalphabeta/CD19-depleted stem cell transplant. The receptors here all came from a boy aged 2-15 years with acute lymphoblastic leukemia, due to receive a stem cell transplant. Each CDR3 is given with its conserved first and last residue. Each record gives: clone size, V gene, CDR3 protein. A row's size may be missing; if present it is once, few, many or a size class.

size: few; V: TRBV4-3; CDR3: CASSHVRASGANVLTF
size: .; V: TRBV11-2; CDR3: CASSPIGTSGDSSYNEQFF
size: many; V: TRBV7-3; CDR3: CASSLMGFNEQFF
size: .; V: TRBV19; CDR3: CASSIPADSYTGELFF
size: few; V: TRBV5-4; CDR3: CASSSGSTYEQYF
size: few; V: TRBV5-1; CDR3: CASSLVQQSGETQYF
size: .; V: TRBV4-2; CDR3: CASSRAPNEQYF
size: many; V: TRBV25-1; CDR3: CASSSGGEKLFF
size: many; V: TRBV27; CDR3: CASSLAPYEDYGYTF
size: .; V: TRBV28; CDR3: CASCPVTSMCEQYF
size: .; V: TRBV7-2; CDR3: CASSLKAGQSSYEQYF
size: many; V: TRBV12-3/TRBV12-4; CDR3: CASSLFPGSSTDTQYF
size: many; V: TRBV7-6; CDR3: CASSPGEDNEQFF
size: many; V: TRBV29-1; CDR3: CSVRTGQGYEQYF
size: many; V: TRBV24-1; CDR3: CATSEGQVGETQYF
size: many; V: TRBV5-1; CDR3: CASSPLRTKNIQYF
size: .; V: TRBV20-1; CDR3: CSAPEPDRHGYTF
size: .; V: TRBV30; CDR3: CAWSVGRREQFF
size: many; V: TRBV5-4; CDR3: CASSLAATSANNEQFF
size: many; V: TRBV20-1; CDR3: CSATKLTGAYEQYF
size: many; V: TRBV10-1; CDR3: CASSRQGNQPQHF
size: .; V: TRBV5-6; CDR3: CASGPRLSGSIPYNEQFF
size: many; V: TRBV29-1; CDR3: CSVELVGETQYF
size: .; V: TRBV28; CDR3: CASSYSDDGYEQYF
size: many; V: TRBV7-2; CDR3: CASSRAGGREQETQYF
size: .; V: TRBV6-2/TRBV6-3; CDR3: CATLYLSGRHDYKMNTEAFF
size: .; V: TRBV20-1; CDR3: CSAIDRVPDTQYF
size: many; V: TRBV7-8; CDR3: CASSPGLAGGFYEQYF
size: .; V: TRBV20-1; CDR3: CSARDNHNQETQYF
size: many; V: TRBV7-9; CDR3: CASSLGLQGAVYEQYF
size: many; V: TRBV3-1; CDR3: CASSRSGGISTGELFF
size: many; V: TRBV20-1; CDR3: CSARVTSGVGEQYF
size: many; V: TRBV10-3; CDR3: CAISLTGTPTEQYF
size: many; V: TRBV9; CDR3: CASSVAEVSGNTIYF
size: .; V: TRBV6-1; CDR3: CASRAGVYYGYTF
size: .; V: TRBV4-3; CDR3: CASSRGAGSSGANVLTF
size: many; V: TRBV20-1; CDR3: CSAWAGGGLDIQYF
size: .; V: TRBV20-1; CDR3: CSARVWERGGTYEQYF
size: many; V: TRBV29-1; CDR3: CSGAKGVTKNIQYF
size: few; V: TRBV20-1; CDR3: CSASYGLAGVPYEQYF
size: many; V: TRBV5-1; CDR3: CASSLGQPGQPQHF
size: many; V: TRBV4-2; CDR3: CASSPIDYNEQFF
size: few; V: TRBV5-1; CDR3: CASSTGLAGGPYTGELFF
size: .; V: TRBV12-3/TRBV12-4; CDR3: CASSLEERSQHF
size: .; V: TRBV7-2; CDR3: CASSLGFAGGTYNEQFF
size: .; V: TRBV30; CDR3: CAWAGGQGYHEQFF
size: many; V: TRBV7-9; CDR3: CASSQRQGQGTEAFF
size: few; V: TRBV14; CDR3: CASSRGVAGVTDTQYF
size: .; V: TRBV20-1; CDR3: CSARWGGLAGFEQYF
size: few; V: TRBV20-1; CDR3: CSALSTGGDNEQFF
size: many; V: TRBV9; CDR3: CASSVAGGGGANVLTF
size: many; V: TRBV27; CDR3: CASSFGDRDYNEQFF
size: .; V: TRBV7-2; CDR3: CASSEQRGQETQYF
size: few; V: TRBV30; CDR3: CAWRSPRNEQFF
size: few; V: TRBV7-2; CDR3: CASSLGLFSAQYF
size: .; V: TRBV11-1; CDR3: CASRLGGVNTGELFF
size: few; V: TRBV18; CDR3: CASSPTKTIYGYTF
size: few; V: TRBV14; CDR3: CASSQEGVNTDTQYF
size: .; V: TRBV29-1; CDR3: CSVDLAGGGETQYF
size: once; V: TRBV12-3/TRBV12-4; CDR3: CASRTGQGSTEAFF